The source of this T cell receptor beta chain is a study of blood T cell repertoires in COVID-19. In the study overall: There were acute and convalescent COVID-19 samples, and they came from the United States, Italy and Spain. The cDNA or gDNA used as material had been derived from T cells, B-cell-depleted T cells, or PBMCs.

Germline V CDR1 and CDR2: SGHDT, YYEEEE. CDR3 length equals 12 residues. V was cut by 2 bases and J by 6 bases, with 9 bases left in between. Original handling: Counts of nucleated cells, estimated from reference gene primer amplification, were obtained. Libraries were prepared by immunoSEQ multiplex PCR; TCRdb keeps only in-frame clonotypes and omits some of them. V, J and clone size are taken as reported in that table, and D and trimming were inferred from the DNA itself. The table records about 74,000 clones, roughly 86% of them present only once. The rearrangement links TRBV5-6 to TRBJ2-7; D possibly corresponds to TRBD2 (5 bases). The sample consisted of peripheral blood. The sequence came from a man in his 70s with acute or convalescent COVID-19. The CDR3 DNA reads TGTGCCAGCAGCTTAATGGGAGTCGAGCAGTACTTC. Protein product: CASSLMGVEQYF.